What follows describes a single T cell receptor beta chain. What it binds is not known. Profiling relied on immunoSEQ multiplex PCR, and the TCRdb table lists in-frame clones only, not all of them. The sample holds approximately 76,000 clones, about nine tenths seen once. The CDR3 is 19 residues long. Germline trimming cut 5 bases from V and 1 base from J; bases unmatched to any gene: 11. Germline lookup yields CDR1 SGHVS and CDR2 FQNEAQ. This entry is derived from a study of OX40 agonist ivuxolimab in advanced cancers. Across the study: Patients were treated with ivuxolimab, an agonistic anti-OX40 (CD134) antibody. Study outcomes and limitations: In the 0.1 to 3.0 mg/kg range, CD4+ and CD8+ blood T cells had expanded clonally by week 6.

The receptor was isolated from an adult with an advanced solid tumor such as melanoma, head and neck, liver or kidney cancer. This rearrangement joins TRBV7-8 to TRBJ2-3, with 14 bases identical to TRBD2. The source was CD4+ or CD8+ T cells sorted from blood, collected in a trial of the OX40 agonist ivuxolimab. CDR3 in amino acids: CASSLIGLAGGWGTDTQYF. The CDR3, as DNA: TGTGCCAGCAGCCTTATCGGACTAGCGGGAGGTTGGGGCACAGATACGCAGTATTTT.